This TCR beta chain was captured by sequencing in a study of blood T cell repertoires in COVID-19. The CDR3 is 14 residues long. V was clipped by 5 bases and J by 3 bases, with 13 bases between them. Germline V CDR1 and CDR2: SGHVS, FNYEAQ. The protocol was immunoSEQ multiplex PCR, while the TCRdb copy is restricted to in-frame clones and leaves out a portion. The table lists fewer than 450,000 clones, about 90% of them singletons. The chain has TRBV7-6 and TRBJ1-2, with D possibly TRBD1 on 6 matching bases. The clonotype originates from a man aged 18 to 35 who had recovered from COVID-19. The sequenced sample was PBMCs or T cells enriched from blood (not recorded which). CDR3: CASSREEGDYGYTF. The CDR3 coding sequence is TGTGCCAGCAGCCGAGAAGAGGGGGACTATGGCTACACCTTC.